Following are 32 T cell receptor beta chains from one sample sequenced in a study of CD8 T cells in ankylosing spondylitis. General observations from the study: Blood of patients with ankylosing spondylitis appeared to be characterized by a TCR beta motif of several highly homologous variants.

The antigens of these receptors remain unknown. TCRdb re-analysed the 5' RACE reads in MiXCR, keeping a single row per CDR3 protein. The table includes about 450,000 distinct CDR3 sequences, approximately 26% detected once. The sample taken for sequencing was blood, either unsorted or a sorted T cell fraction (not recorded which). The receptors here all came from a male donor with ankylosing spondylitis.

This clonotype came up a few times. The rearrangement uses TRBV20-1 and TRBJ2-3; 10 nucleotides match TRBD2. With V trimmed by 1 base and J by 2 bases, 15 bases remained unmatched. Germline V gene lookup returns CDR1 DFQATT and CDR2 SNEGSKA (reference sequence). The CDR3 has 19 residues. CDR3 coding DNA: TGCAGTGCTAGAGGCCCCTGGGTTCAGCGGGAGGGATCCACAGATACGCAGTATTTT. It codes for CSARGPWVQREGSTDTQYF.

J is TRBJ2-7 and V is TRBV15; tentative D call: TRBD1 (6 bases). Deletions cut 1 base from V and 5 bases from J, with 18 bases between. Germline loops: CDR1 LNHNV, CDR2 YYDKDF (reference sequence). The CDR3 runs to 16 residues. The CDR3 DNA follows: TGTGCCACCAGCAGAGGACGGGACAACTTCTACGACGAGCAGTACTTC. This codes for CATSRGRDNFYDEQYF.

V usage is TRBV28 and J usage is TRBJ2-1; D may correspond to TRBD1 or TRBD2 (5 bases each). Germline CDR1 reads MDHEN; CDR2 reads SYDVKM. V lost 6 bases and J lost 0, with 9 bases in between. The CDR3 sequence is 14 residues long. The CDR3 sequence is CASRLDSSYNEQFF. As DNA, the CDR3 is TGTGCCAGCAGACTAGACAGCTCCTACAATGAGCAGTTCTTC.

In its sample, this clonotype was seen a few times. The chain carries TRBV3-1 and TRBJ1-1; a possible D gene is TRBD1 (6 bases). Trimming removed 3 bases from V and 7 bases from J, with 9 bases in between. Germline lookup yields CDR1 LGHDT and CDR2 YNNKEL (reference sequence). The CDR3 runs 12 residues. CDR3 in DNA: TGTGCCAGCAGCCAGGGGACAAGTGAAGCTTTCTTT. Translated: CASSQGTSEAFF.

This rearrangement joins TRBV11-2 to TRBJ2-1, with TRBD2 matching 7 bases. The germline gives CDR1 SGHAT, CDR2 FQNNGV. J was trimmed by 4 bases and V by 5 bases; bases with no gene match: 8. The length of the CDR3 is 15 residues. CDR3 residues: CASSTGLVAYNEQFF. Written as DNA, the CDR3 is TGTGCCAGCAGCACAGGACTAGTGGCTTACAATGAGCAGTTCTTC.

The rearrangement uses TRBV5-1 and TRBJ1-4, with 7 nucleotides matching TRBD1. Germline V lookup: CDR1 SGHRS, CDR2 YFSETQ. CDR3 length: 18 residues. V shed 4 bases and J 1 base; nucleotides not matched to a gene: 13. The CDR3 loop reads CASSLRQGPGVTNEKLFF. CDR3 nucleotide sequence: TGCGCCAGCAGCCTACGACAGGGCCCTGGGGTAACTAATGAAAAACTGTTTTTT.

This clonotype was seen a handful of times. This chain links TRBV12-3 or TRBV12-4 with TRBJ1-2; 7 bases align to TRBD1. The trim removed 5 bases at V and 6 bases at J, leaving 6 bases unmatched. The CDR3 contains 13 residues. CDR3 residues: CASSPERGHGYTF. The CDR3 DNA sequence: TGTGCCAGCAGTCCAGAAAGGGGGCATGGCTACACCTTC.

This clonotype was detected a few times. The V call is TRBV20-1, the J call TRBJ1-5; perhaps TRBD1 as D (6 bases). This CDR3 is 13 amino acids long. From germline, CDR1 is DFQATT and CDR2 SNEGSKA (reference sequence). V dropped 6 bases and J dropped 0 bases, with 9 bases sitting between them. This CDR3 reads CSAHRVSNQPQHF. Written as DNA, the CDR3 is TGCAGTGCCCACAGGGTTAGCAATCAGCCCCAGCATTTT.

This clonotype was picked up a small number of times. The chain couples TRBV6-1 to TRBJ1-6; D uncertain. V lost 6 bases and J 2 bases, leaving 17 bases between the germline ends. CDR1 is MNHNS and CDR2 is SASEGT in the germline V gene. The CDR3 has 17 amino acids. The CDR3 here is CASSLPEGPAYNSPLHF. CDR3 bases: TGTGCCAGCAGCCTCCCCGAGGGTCCGGCCTATAATTCACCCCTCCACTTT.

This clonotype was detected only a few times. This chain connects TRBV30 to TRBJ1-3; 9 bases align to TRBD1. The CDR3 length is 15 residues. Germline CDR1 and CDR2: GTSNPN and SVGIG (reference sequence). J gave up 4 bases and V 0 bases, and 4 bases lay outside the gene matches. Here the CDR3 DNA reads TGTGCCTGGAGTGTATCGGGACAGGGAGGAAACACCATATATTTT. Amino acid sequence: CAWSVSGQGGNTIYF.

This clonotype was observed at least ten times. The V call is TRBV5-6, the J call TRBJ2-1, with D possibly being TRBD2 (6 bases). The germline CDR1 and CDR2 sequences are SGHDT and YYEEEE. Trimming left V 1 base short and J 8 bases short, with 25 bases between. CDR3 size: 18 residues. CDR3 in DNA: TGTGCCAGCAGCTTGAACAGGCGTTCGGTAGGCGGGATCGATGAGCAGTTCTTC. It translates to CASSLNRRSVGGIDEQFF. Complete variable domain (other parts from reference TRBV5-6 and TRBJ2-1): DAGVTQSPTHLIKTRGQQVTLRCSPKSGHDTVSWYQQALGQGPQFIFQYYEEEERQRGNFPDRFSGHQFPNYSSELNVNALLLGDSALYLCASSLNRRSVGGIDEQFFGPGTRLTVL.

Of note for this clonotype: One end of the junction varies from germline; a read error may be responsible. V usage is TRBV6-1 and J usage is TRBJ1-1; 7 bases align to TRBD1. Germline CDR1 and CDR2: MNHNS and SASEGT. The CDR3 covers 16 residues. CDR3 in DNA: TGTGGCAGCAACCCGAGCCAGGGGGGCATGAACACTGAAGCTTTCTTT. Amino acid sequence: CGSNPSQGGMNTEAFF.

This clonotype has at least ten counts. This chain joins TRBV20-1 and TRBJ2-1, with TRBD2 identical over 10 bases. The CDR3 is 16 amino acids. V lost 0 bases to trimming and J lost 9 bases; unmatched junction nucleotides: 11. The germline V gene has CDR1 DFQATT and CDR2 SNEGSKA (reference sequence). The CDR3 here is CSARDGGLAGAPEQFF. CDR3 nucleotides: TGCAGTGCTAGAGATGGTGGGCTAGCGGGAGCCCCTGAGCAGTTCTTC.

The chain has TRBV29-1 and TRBJ2-3; D is unresolved. CDR1 and CDR2 from the germline V gene are SQVTM and ANQGSEA. Trimming stripped 7 bases from V and 0 bases from J, with 14 bases between. CDR3 length equals 14 residues. The CDR3 sequence: CSGTGVGSTDTQYF. CDR3 sequence (DNA): TGCAGCGGAACTGGGGTCGGTAGCACAGATACGCAGTATTTT.

V usage is TRBV15 and J usage is TRBJ2-3; 10 positions agree with TRBD1. Germline trimming cut 2 bases from V and 2 bases from J; bases unmatched to any gene: 4. This CDR3 has 16 residues. Germline assignment: CDR1 LNHNV and CDR2 YYDKDF (reference sequence). DNA for the CDR3: TGTGCCACCAGCAGATGGACAGGGGGTGACACAGATACGCAGTATTTT. It translates to CATSRWTGGDTDTQYF.

The chain recombines TRBV6-2 or TRBV6-3 with TRBJ1-1; a possible D gene is TRBD1 (5 bases). Per germline, CDR1 MNHEY and CDR2 SVGEGT. Trimming removed 6 bases at V and 4 bases at J, with 12 bases between. This CDR3 spans 13 amino acids. The CDR3 sequence: CASSQGVPTEAFF. The CDR3 region has the DNA TGTGCCAGCAGCCAAGGGGTCCCCACTGAAGCTTTCTTT.

This clonotype was observed a handful of times. The rearrangement links TRBV20-1 to TRBJ2-1, with D unclear. This CDR3 spans 13 amino acids. With 5 bases removed from V and 0 bases from J, the gap between germline ends came to 8 bases. Per germline, CDR1 DFQATT and CDR2 SNEGSKA (reference sequence). CDR3 sequence (DNA): TGCAGTGCTGATCGGGCCTCCTACAATGAGCAGTTCTTC. It translates to CSADRASYNEQFF.

This clonotype was counted between two and nine times. The chain couples TRBV5-1 to TRBJ2-7; D is possibly TRBD1 or TRBD2 (5 bases each). With 1 base removed from V and 3 bases from J, the gap between germline ends came to 14 bases. Germline V gives CDR1 SGHRS, CDR2 YFSETQ. This CDR3 contains 15 residues. The CDR3 DNA sequence: TGCGCCAGCAGCTTGAATACCGGGACCAACTACGAGCAGTACTTC. Translating gives CASSLNTGTNYEQYF.

This clonotype turned up a few times. The gene calls are TRBV7-9 and TRBJ1-1, with 8 bases identical to TRBD1. J lost 5 bases, V lost 5 bases, and 4 bases had no gene match. Per germline, CDR1 SEHNR and CDR2 FQNEAQ (reference sequence). CDR3 length: 13 amino acids. The CDR3 bases are TGTGCCAGCAGCCAGGGGGCTGAGACTGAAGCTTTCTTT. As protein: CASSQGAETEAFF.

The V call is TRBV29-1, the J call TRBJ1-1; no clear D gene. V lost 4 bases to trimming and J lost 0 bases, with 9 bases between them. The CDR3 totals 13 residues. From germline, CDR1 is SQVTM and CDR2 ANQGSEA. The CDR3 coding sequence is TGCAGCGTTGGTTACGGAATGAACACTGAAGCTTTCTTT. This translates into CSVGYGMNTEAFF.

This clonotype was seen ten or more times. The chain is built from TRBV12-3 or TRBV12-4 and TRBJ1-5; D is unresolved. The CDR3 totals 14 residues. V lost 1 base, J lost 2 bases, and 6 bases lay in between. The CDR3: CASSLGYGNQPQHF. CDR3 in DNA: TGTGCCAGCAGTTTAGGGTACGGCAATCAGCCCCAGCATTTT.

This clonotype was counted only a few times. The chain joins TRBV4-1 to TRBJ1-1; 7 nucleotides align to TRBD1. The V segment lost 1 base and the J segment 7 bases; nucleotides outside the gene matches: 3. This CDR3 region has 13 residues. Germline CDR1 is MGHRA and CDR2 is YSYEKL. CDR3 DNA: TGCGCCAGCAGCCAAGGACAGGGCCTTGAAGCTTTCTTT. It codes for CASSQGQGLEAFF.

This chain uses TRBV4-1 with TRBJ2-7; D is unclear. Trimming removed 2 bases from V and 1 base from J, with 18 bases in between. The germline V gene encodes CDR1 MGHRA and CDR2 YSYEKL. The CDR3 runs to 17 residues. The chain's CDR3 is CASSQILRIDRSYEQYF. CDR3 nucleotides: TGCGCCAGCAGCCAAATCCTACGGATCGACCGATCCTACGAGCAGTACTTC.

The CDR3 region has the DNA TGTGCCAGCAGCCCCCGACAGGGAGGAAACACCATATATTTT. This encodes CASSPRQGGNTIYF. The chain combines TRBV3-1 with TRBJ1-3; TRBD1 matches at 7 bases. CDR3 length: 14 residues. Germline CDR1 and CDR2: LGHDT and YNNKEL (reference sequence). J gave up 4 bases and V 4 bases, and 4 bases lay outside the gene matches.

J is TRBJ2-1 and V is TRBV12-3 or TRBV12-4; TRBD1 is a possible D gene (6 bases). V dropped 8 bases and J dropped 0 bases, with 14 bases sitting between them. CDR3 length: 15 residues. CDR3: CASGDRSRSYNEQFF. Written as DNA, the CDR3 is TGTGCCAGCGGAGACAGGAGCCGCTCCTACAATGAGCAGTTCTTC.

The chain has TRBV2 and TRBJ2-2, with D possibly matching TRBD2 (5 bases). Looked up from germline, CDR1 is SNHLY and CDR2 is FYNNEI. Trimming cost V 11 bases and J 1 base, with 11 bases left between them. The CDR3 has 13 amino acids. The CDR3 sequence: CALTRENTGELFF. The CDR3 DNA reads TGTGCCCTTACGAGGGAGAACACCGGGGAGCTGTTTTTT.

This clonotype was picked up one time. This chain links TRBV5-1 with TRBJ2-3; a weak D match, TRBD2 (6 bases). V lost 9 bases and J lost 0, with 17 bases in between. There are 15 residues in the CDR3. Germline assignment: CDR1 SGHRS and CDR2 YFSETQ. The CDR3 nucleotides are TGCGCCACCCTGCCGGGAGACTCTAGCACAGATACGCAGTATTTT. Encoded protein: CATLPGDSSTDTQYF.

CDR3 in DNA: TGTGCCAGCAGTACCACAGGGGGCGCAGATACGCAGTATTTT. It specifies CASSTTGGADTQYF. The chain couples TRBV28 to TRBJ2-3, with 9 nucleotides matching TRBD1. V was clipped by 5 bases and J by 4 bases; unmatched bases: 4. Looked up from germline, CDR1 is MDHEN and CDR2 is SYDVKM. This CDR3 region has 14 residues.

The rearrangement joins TRBV12-3 or TRBV12-4 to TRBJ2-2, with D unresolved. Trimming removed 1 base from V and 0 bases from J, with 6 bases in between. The CDR3 is 15 residues long. CDR3 residues: CASSLGPSNTGELFF. The CDR3 bases are TGTGCCAGCAGTTTAGGGCCCTCGAACACCGGGGAGCTGTTTTTT.

This clonotype was found many times. V usage is TRBV6-2 or TRBV6-3 and J usage is TRBJ2-3; 9 bases are shared with TRBD2. Germline V CDR1 and CDR2: MNHEY, SVGEGT. The CDR3 is made up of 19 amino acids. V dropped 4 bases and J dropped 6; count of bases not matched to a gene: 20. The CDR3 sequence is CASSSPHDYSGSSGDTQYF. The CDR3 DNA reads as TGTGCCAGCAGTTCCCCGCACGACTATAGCGGGAGTAGTGGGGATACGCAGTATTTT.

This clonotype was picked up a small number of times. The J gene is TRBJ1-2, the V gene TRBV27; maybe TRBD1 (6 bases). CDR1 and CDR2 from the germline V gene are MNHEY and SMNVEV (reference sequence). This CDR3 comprises 13 residues. V was pared by 5 bases and J by 8 bases, with 15 bases between. The CDR3 reads CASSPPTGGGYTF. CDR3 nucleotide sequence: TGTGCCAGCAGTCCCCCGACAGGAGGAGGCTACACCTTC.

The genes are TRBV7-6 and TRBJ1-1; 8 nucleotides agree with TRBD1. Germline values: CDR1 SGHVS, CDR2 FNYEAQ. CDR3 length: 15 amino acids. Trimming took 6 bases from V and 1 from J; bases not matched to a gene: 7. Here the CDR3 reads CASRYRQGPNTEAFF. DNA of the CDR3: TGTGCCAGCAGATACCGACAGGGGCCGAACACTGAAGCTTTCTTT. The full variable domain, in which reference TRBV7-6 and TRBJ1-1 provide the parts outside the CDR3, is GAGVSQSPRYKVTKRGQDVALRCDPISGHVSLYWYRQALGQGPEFLTYFNYEAQQDKSGLPNDRFSAERPEGSISTLTIQRTEQRDSAMYRCASRYRQGPNTEAFFGQGTRLTVV.